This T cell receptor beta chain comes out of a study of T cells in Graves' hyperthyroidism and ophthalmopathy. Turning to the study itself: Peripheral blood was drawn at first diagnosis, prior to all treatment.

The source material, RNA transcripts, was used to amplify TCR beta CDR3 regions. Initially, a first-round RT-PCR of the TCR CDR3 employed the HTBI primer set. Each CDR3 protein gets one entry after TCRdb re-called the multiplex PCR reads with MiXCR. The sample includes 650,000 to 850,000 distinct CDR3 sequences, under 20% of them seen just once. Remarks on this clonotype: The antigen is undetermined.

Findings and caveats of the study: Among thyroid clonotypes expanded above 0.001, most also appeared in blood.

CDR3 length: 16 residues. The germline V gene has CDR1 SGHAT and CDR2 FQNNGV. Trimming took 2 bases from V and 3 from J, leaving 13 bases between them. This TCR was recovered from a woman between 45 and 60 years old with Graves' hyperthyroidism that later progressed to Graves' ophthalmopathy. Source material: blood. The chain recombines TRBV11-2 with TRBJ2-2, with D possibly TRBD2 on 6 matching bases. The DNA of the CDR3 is TGTGCCAGCAGCTTATGGGAGTGGGGGGACACCGGGGAGCTGTTTTTT. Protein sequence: CASSLWEWGDTGELFF.